The TCR beta chain described here comes from a study of shared clonotypes between healthy human individuals. The wider study: CD4 naive and memory got three plates each, CD8 naive two, CD8 memory one.

This clone occurred a few times. Its specificity is unknown. This CDR3 contains 13 residues. Germline-derived CDR1 and CDR2 are SNHLY and FYNNEI. V was shortened by 1 base and J by 8 bases, with 9 bases between the two germline ends. Study-wide points: Clonotypes that were shared across a few donors made up around 5% of naive CD4 clonotypes. Measured sharing among donors was expected to vary with sequencing depth. Only blood samples were collected, and tissue repertoires likely differ.

CD45RO negativity and positive selection for CCR7 defined naive CD8 cells, a population that excluded terminally differentiated effector memory CD45RA+ cells. Assay used: immunoSEQ multiplex PCR; TCRdb lists only in-frame clones, some missing. The data hold about 2,200,000 clones, with 93% observed a single time. The J gene is TRBJ1-5, the V gene TRBV2; D not certain. The sequenced material came from naive CD8+ T cells from PBMCs. This clonotype was obtained from a young man in good health. Some clones in this sample may be carry-over from other donors' samples. CDR3 region: CASSEGGWEPQHF. CDR3 DNA sequence: TGTGCCAGCAGTGAAGGAGGGTGGGAGCCCCAGCATTTT.